This T cell receptor beta chain was documented in a study of blood T cell repertoires in COVID-19. Whole-study context: PBMCs, B-cell-depleted T cells, or T cells provided the cDNA or gDNA that made up the material.

This clone was detected only a few times. Study processing details: For nucleated cells, counts were estimated from reference gene primer amplification. Generated by immunoSEQ multiplex PCR, the TCRdb table keeps only in-frame clones and is missing some. The D gene and trimming were derived from the DNA, and the V and J assignments and clone size from that table. Among more than 350,000 clones listed, around nine tenths were seen once. Germline-derived CDR1 and CDR2 are SGHVS and FQNEAQ. The CDR3 length is 14 residues. Trimming removed 6 bases from V and 3 bases from J, with 12 bases in between. Participants were aged 18 to 89 years, lived in some 23 US areas, and enrolled virtually.

This chain connects TRBV7-8 to TRBJ1-5; D unresolved. The sequencing input was PBMCs or T cells enriched from blood (not recorded which). The receptor was isolated from a woman between 50 and 59 years old who had recovered from COVID-19. CDR3 in amino acids: CASSAYLVNQPQHF. The CDR3, as DNA: TGTGCCAGCAGTGCGTATCTGGTCAATCAGCCCCAGCATTTT.